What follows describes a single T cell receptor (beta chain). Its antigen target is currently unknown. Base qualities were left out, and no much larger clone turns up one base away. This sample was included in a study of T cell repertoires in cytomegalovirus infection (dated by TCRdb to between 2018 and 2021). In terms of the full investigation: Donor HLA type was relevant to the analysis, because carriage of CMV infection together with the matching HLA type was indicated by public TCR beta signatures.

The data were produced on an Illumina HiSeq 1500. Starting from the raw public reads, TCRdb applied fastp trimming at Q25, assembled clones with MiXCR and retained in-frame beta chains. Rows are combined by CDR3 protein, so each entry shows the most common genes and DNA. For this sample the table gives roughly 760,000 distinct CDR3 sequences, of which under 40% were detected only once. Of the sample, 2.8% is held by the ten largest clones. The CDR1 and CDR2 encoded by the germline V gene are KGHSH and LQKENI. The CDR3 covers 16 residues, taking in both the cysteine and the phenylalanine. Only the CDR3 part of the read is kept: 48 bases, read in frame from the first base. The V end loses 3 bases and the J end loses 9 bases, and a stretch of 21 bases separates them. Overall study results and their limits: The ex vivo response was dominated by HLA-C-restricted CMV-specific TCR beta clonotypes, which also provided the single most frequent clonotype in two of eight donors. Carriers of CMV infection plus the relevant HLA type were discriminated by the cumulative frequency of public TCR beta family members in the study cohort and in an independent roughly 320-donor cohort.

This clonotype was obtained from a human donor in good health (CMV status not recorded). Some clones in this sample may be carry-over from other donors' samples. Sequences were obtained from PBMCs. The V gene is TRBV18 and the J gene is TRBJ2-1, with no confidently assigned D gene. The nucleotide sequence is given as TGTGCCAGCTCACCCCTGGCGTTACCGGGTAACGCTGAGCAGTTCTTC. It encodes CASSPLALPGNAEQFF.